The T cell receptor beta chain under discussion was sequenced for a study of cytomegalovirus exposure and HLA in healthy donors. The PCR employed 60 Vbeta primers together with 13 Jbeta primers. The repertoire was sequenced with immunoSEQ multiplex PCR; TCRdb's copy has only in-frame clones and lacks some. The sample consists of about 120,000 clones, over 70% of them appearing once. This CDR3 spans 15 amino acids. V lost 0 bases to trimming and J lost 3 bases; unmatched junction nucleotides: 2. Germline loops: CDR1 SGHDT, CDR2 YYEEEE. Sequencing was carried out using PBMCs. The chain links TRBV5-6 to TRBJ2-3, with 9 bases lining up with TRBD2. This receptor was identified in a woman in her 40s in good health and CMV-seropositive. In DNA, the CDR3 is TGTGCCAGCAGCTTGGGGCTAGCGGGGACAGATACGCAGTATTTT. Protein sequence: CASSLGLAGTDTQYF. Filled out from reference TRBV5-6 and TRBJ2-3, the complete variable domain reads DAGVTQSPTHLIKTRGQQVTLRCSPKSGHDTVSWYQQALGQGPQFIFQYYEEEERQRGNFPDRFSGHQFPNYSSELNVNALLLGDSALYLCASSLGLAGTDTQYFGPGTRLTVL.